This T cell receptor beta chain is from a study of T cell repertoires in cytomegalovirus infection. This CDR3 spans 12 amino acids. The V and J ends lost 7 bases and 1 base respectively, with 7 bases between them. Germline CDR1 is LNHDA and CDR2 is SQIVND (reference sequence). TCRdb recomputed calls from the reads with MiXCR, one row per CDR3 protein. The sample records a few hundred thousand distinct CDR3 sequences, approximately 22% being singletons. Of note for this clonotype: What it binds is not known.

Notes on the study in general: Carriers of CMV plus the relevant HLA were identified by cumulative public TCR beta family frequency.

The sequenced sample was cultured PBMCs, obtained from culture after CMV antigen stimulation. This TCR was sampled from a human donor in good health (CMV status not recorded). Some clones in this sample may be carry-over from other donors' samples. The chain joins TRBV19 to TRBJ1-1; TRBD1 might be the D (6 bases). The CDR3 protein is CASKTGNTEAFF. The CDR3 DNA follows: TGTGCCAGTAAGACAGGGAACACTGAAGCTTTCTTT.